Listed below are T cell receptor beta chains from one sample, sequenced in a study of blood T cell repertoires in COVID-19. TCRdb's copy holds only in-frame clones and misses some; the assay was immunoSEQ multiplex PCR. The sample holds about 290,000 clones, under 90% seen once. The sequenced material came from peripheral blood. All receptors come from a woman aged 30 to 39 with COVID-19, enrolled during active disease. Both conserved end residues are part of each CDR3. D genes are given only for firm matches. The size field is filled for only some rows; it gives once, few, many or a size class.

TRBJ1-2	TRBV19	NA	NA	TGTGCCAGTAGTGCTTATATTGGACAGCCTAACTATGGCTACACCTTC	CASSAYIGQPNYGYTF
TRBJ2-1	TRBV5-1	few	NA	TGCGCCAGCAGCCAAGACAGTTACAATGAGCAGTTCTTC	CASSQDSYNEQFF
TRBJ1-2	TRBV10-3	NA	TRBD1	TGTGCCACCAAGACAGGGATCGGCGGCTACACCTTC	CATKTGIGGYTF
TRBJ2-7	TRBV27	NA	TRBD1	TGTGCCAGCAGTTCCGCGGACAGGGTAGGGTACGAGCAGTACTTC	CASSSADRVGYEQYF
TRBJ2-1	TRBV7-2	NA	NA	TGTGCCAGCAGCCACATCACATTTGAGCAGTTCTTC	CASSHITFEQFF
TRBJ2-2	TRBV11-2	NA	NA	TGTGCCAGCAGCTTATCCGGCACCGGGGAGCTGTTTTTT	CASSLSGTGELFF
TRBJ2-7	TRBV28	NA	TRBD2	TGTGCCAGCAGCCAAGGGACTAGCGGGGGTTCTCGCGACGAGCAGTACTTC	CASSQGTSGGSRDEQYF
TRBJ1-1	TRBV19	NA	NA	TGTGCCAGTAGCTCATCGAGCGGTGAAGCTTTCTTT	CASSSSSGEAFF
TRBJ1-2	TRBV7-9	NA	NA	TGTGCCAGCAGCTTAGAAGGGGCGGACTATGGCTACACCTTC	CASSLEGADYGYTF
TRBJ1-5	TRBV4-1	few	NA	TGCGCCAGCAGCCTGGGCGGGGGTAATCAGCCCCAGCATTTT	CASSLGGGNQPQHF
TRBJ2-7	TRBV14	NA	NA	TGTGCCAGCAGCCTTAGACAGGCCTACGAGCAGTACTTC	CASSLRQAYEQYF
TRBJ2-1	TRBV6-5	NA	TRBD1	TGTGCCAGCAGTCGGACAGGATACAATGAGCAGTTCTTC	CASSRTGYNEQFF
TRBJ1-1	TRBV18	NA	TRBD1	TGTGCCAGCTCACAGACAGGGCCCGGGGACACTGAAGCTTTCTTT	CASSQTGPGDTEAFF
TRBJ2-1	TRBV3-1/TRBV3-2	NA	TRBD2	TGTGCCAGCAGCCGCGGACTAGCGGCCGTGGATGAGCAGTTCTTC	CASSRGLAAVDEQFF
TRBJ2-3	TRBV5-1	NA	TRBD1	TGCGCCAGCAGCCCTGGACAGGGGAGGGATACGCAGTATTTT	CASSPGQGRDTQYF
TRBJ2-3	TRBV24-1	NA	TRBD2	TGTGCCACCAGTGGGACTAGTGGGTTGACAGATACGCAGTATTTT	CATSGTSGLTDTQYF
TRBJ1-3	TRBV4-1	NA	NA	TGCGCCAGCAGCCAAGACAGGAATTACGGAAACACCATATATTTT	CASSQDRNYGNTIYF
TRBJ1-6	TRBV3-1/TRBV3-2	NA	TRBD1	TGTGCCAGCAGCCAAGATAGGGGACAGGGGGCCCAAAACTATAATTCACCCCTCCACTTT	CASSQDRGQGAQNYNSPLHF
TRBJ2-2	TRBV27	NA	NA	TGTGCCAGCAGTTTGTTAGCCGGGGAGCTGTTTTTT	CASSLLAGELFF
TRBJ2-3	TRBV19	NA	NA	TGTGCCAGTAGTACTCAGATGAGCACAGATACGCAGTATTTT	CASSTQMSTDTQYF
TRBJ1-3	TRBV5-5	NA	NA	TGTGCCAGCAGCCAAAGCCCCCTCTCTGCTGGAAACACCATATATTTT	CASSQSPLSAGNTIYF
TRBJ1-3	TRBV12-3/TRBV12-4	NA	NA	TGTGCCAGCAGTTCGCAGGGTACTAACACCATATATTTT	CASSSQGTNTIYF
TRBJ2-5	TRBV11-3	NA	TRBD1	TGTGCCAGCAGCCCAGGAGGGGACAGGGGGCAAGAGACCCAGTACTTC	CASSPGGDRGQETQYF
TRBJ2-5	TRBV29-1	NA	TRBD2	TGCAGCGTTGGGGGGGGGACGGACCTCGAAGAGACCCAGTACTTC	CSVGGGTDLEETQYF
TRBJ2-2	TRBV7-9	NA	TRBD2	TGTGCCAGCAGCTTAAGACTAGCGGGGGTCACCGGGGAGCTGTTTTTT	CASSLRLAGVTGELFF
TRBJ2-5	TRBV4-1	once	NA	TGCGCCAGCAGTCCCGGGACAAGGCAGGAGACCCAGTACTTC	CASSPGTRQETQYF
TRBJ1-1	TRBV10-3	NA	NA	TGTGCCATCAATGGGGGCCGGAACACTGAAGCTTTCTTT	CAINGGRNTEAFF
TRBJ2-1	TRBV19	NA	TRBD2	TGTGCCAGTAGTATAGACGGCGGGACTAGCGGGTACAATGAGCAGTTCTTC	CASSIDGGTSGYNEQFF
TRBJ1-5	TRBV4-1	NA	NA	TGCGCCAGCAGCCAAGGGGCCAATAGCAATCAGCCCCAGCATTTT	CASSQGANSNQPQHF
TRBJ1-1	TRBV7-9	few	NA	TGTGCCAGCAGCTTACCGTACACTGAAGCTTTCTTT	CASSLPYTEAFF
TRBJ1-5	TRBV12-3/TRBV12-4	NA	NA	TGTGCCAGCCAAAACAGGGCCCAGCCCCAGCATTTT	CASQNRAQPQHF
TRBJ2-3	TRBV5-1	few	NA	TGCGCCAGCAGCTTGTTAACTTTGGGCAGCACAGATACGCAGTATTTT	CASSLLTLGSTDTQYF
TRBJ2-7	TRBV6-1	NA	NA	TGTGCCAGCAGTGATCCGGGGGACGAGCAGTACTTC	CASSDPGDEQYF
TRBJ2-5	TRBV2	NA	NA	TGTGCCAGCAGTGAAAGGACTATCCAAGAGACCCAGTACTTC	CASSERTIQETQYF
TRBJ1-1	TRBV11-2	few	NA	TGTGCCAGCAGCCCAAGAGGAGGAGTGAACACTGAAGCTTTCTTT	CASSPRGGVNTEAFF
TRBJ2-7	TRBV14	NA	TRBD2	TGTGCCAGCAGCCAAGAGGCACTAGCGCCCTACGAGCAGTACTTC	CASSQEALAPYEQYF
TRBJ2-7	TRBV27	NA	NA	TGTGCCAGCAGTTTAACGTCCGGCTACGAGCAGTACTTC	CASSLTSGYEQYF
TRBJ1-4	TRBV28	NA	TRBD1	TGTGCCAGCAGGACAGGGGGCCTTGCAACTAATGAAAAACTGTTTTTT	CASRTGGLATNEKLFF
TRBJ2-5	TRBV5-1	NA	TRBD2	TGCGCCAGCAGCCTTGTAGCGGGGGGAAGTGAGACCCAGTACTTC	CASSLVAGGSETQYF
TRBJ2-5	TRBV6-5	NA	NA	TGTGCCAGCAGTTACTCGACTTACGGGACCCAGTACTTC	CASSYSTYGTQYF
TRBJ2-1	TRBV28	NA	TRBD2	TGTGCCAGCAGTCCACTAGCGAATATTTTGAAGTTCTTC	CASSPLANILKFF
TRBJ1-2	TRBV7-9	NA	NA	TGTGCCAGCAGCTTTGTCAATCCAGGGGACTATGGCTACACCTTC	CASSFVNPGDYGYTF